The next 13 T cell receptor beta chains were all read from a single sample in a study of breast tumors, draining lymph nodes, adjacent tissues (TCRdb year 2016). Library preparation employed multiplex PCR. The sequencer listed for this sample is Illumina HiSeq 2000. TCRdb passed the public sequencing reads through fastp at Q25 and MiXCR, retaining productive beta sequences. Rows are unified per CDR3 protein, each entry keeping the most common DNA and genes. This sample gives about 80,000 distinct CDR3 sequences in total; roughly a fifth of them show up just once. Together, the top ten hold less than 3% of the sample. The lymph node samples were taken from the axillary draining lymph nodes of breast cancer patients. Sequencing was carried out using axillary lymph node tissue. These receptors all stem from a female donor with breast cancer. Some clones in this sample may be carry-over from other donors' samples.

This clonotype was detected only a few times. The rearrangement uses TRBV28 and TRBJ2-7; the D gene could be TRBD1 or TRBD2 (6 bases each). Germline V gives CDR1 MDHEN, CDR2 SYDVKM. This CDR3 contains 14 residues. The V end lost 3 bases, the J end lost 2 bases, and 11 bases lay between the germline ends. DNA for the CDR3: TGTGCCAGCAGTTTTTTTCGGGGGCCCTACGAGCAGTACTTC. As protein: CASSFFRGPYEQYF. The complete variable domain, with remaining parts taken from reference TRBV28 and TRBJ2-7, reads DVKVTQSSRYLVKRTGEKVFLECVQDMDHENMFWYRQDPGLGLRLIYFSYDVKMKEKGDIPEGYSVSREKKERFSLILESASTNQTSMYLCASSFFRGPYEQYFGPGTRLTVT.

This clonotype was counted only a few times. CDR3 sequence reads: CAISYRGPGELFF. CDR3 DNA: TGTGCCATCAGTTACAGGGGGCCCGGGGAGCTGTTTTTT. V gene TRBV10-3 combines with J gene TRBJ2-2; 9 positions match TRBD1. Trimming took 5 bases from V and 6 from J; bases not matched to a gene: 1. The CDR3 totals 13 residues. Germline CDR1 reads ENHRY; CDR2 reads SYGVKD.

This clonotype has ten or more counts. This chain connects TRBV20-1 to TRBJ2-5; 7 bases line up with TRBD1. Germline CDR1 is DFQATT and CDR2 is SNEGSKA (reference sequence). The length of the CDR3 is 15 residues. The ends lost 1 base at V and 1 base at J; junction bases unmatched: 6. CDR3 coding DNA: TGCAGTGCTAGAGCGGGACAGACCTTCCAAGAGACCCAGTACTTC. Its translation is CSARAGQTFQETQYF.

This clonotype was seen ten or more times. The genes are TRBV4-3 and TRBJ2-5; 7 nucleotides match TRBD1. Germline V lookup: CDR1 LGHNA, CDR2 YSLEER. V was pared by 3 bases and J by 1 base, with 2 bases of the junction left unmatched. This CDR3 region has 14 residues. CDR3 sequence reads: CASSQTGIQETQYF. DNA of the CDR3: TGCGCCAGCAGCCAGACAGGGATCCAAGAGACCCAGTACTTC.

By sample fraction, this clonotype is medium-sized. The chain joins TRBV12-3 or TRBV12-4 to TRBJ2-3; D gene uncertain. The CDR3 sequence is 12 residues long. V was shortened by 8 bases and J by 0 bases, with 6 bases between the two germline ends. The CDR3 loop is CASSLSTDTQYF. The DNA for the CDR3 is TGTGCCAGCTCCCTTAGCACAGATACGCAGTATTTT.

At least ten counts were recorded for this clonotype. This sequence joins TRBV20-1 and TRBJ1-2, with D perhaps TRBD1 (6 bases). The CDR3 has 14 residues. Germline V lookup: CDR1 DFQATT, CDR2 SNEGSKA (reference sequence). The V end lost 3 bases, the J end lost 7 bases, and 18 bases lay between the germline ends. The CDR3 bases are TGCAGTGCTAGGAGACAGGACGATCTGGGTGGCTACACCTTC. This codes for CSARRQDDLGGYTF.

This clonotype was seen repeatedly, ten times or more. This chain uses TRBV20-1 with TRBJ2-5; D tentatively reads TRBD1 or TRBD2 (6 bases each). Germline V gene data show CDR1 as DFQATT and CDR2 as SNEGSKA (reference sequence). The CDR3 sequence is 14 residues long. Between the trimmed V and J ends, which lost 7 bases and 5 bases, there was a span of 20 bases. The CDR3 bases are TGCAGTGTTTCCTTAGAGGGGGGATTTGAGACCCAGTACTTC. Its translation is CSVSLEGGFETQYF.

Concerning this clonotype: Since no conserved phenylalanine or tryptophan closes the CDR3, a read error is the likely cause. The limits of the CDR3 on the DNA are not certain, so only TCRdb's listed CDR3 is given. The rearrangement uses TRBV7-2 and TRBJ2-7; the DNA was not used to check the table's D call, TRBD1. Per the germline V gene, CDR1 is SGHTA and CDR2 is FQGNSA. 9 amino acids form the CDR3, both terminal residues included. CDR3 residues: CASSLGQGG.

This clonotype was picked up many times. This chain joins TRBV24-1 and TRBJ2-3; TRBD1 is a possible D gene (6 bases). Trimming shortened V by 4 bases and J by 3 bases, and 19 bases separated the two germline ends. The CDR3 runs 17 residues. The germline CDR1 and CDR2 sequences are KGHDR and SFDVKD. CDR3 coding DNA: TGTGCCACCAGTGAGAGAGGGACACAAAAGATAACAGATACGCAGTATTTT. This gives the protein CATSERGTQKITDTQYF.

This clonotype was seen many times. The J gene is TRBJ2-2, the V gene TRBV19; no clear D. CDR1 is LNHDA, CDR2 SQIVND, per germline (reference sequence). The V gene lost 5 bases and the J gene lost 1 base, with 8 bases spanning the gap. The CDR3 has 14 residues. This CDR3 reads CASSQAVNTGELFF. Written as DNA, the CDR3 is TGTGCCAGTAGTCAGGCGGTGAACACCGGGGAGCTGTTTTTT.

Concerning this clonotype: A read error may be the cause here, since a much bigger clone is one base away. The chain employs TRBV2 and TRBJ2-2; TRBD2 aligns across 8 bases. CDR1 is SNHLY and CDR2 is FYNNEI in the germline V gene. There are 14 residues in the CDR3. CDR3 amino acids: CASSEWTSSGELSF. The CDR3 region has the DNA TGTGCCAGCAGTGAATGGACTAGCTCCGGGGAGCTGTCTTTT. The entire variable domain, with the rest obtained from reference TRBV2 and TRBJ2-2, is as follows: EPEVTQTPSHQVTQMGQEVILRCVPISNHLYFYWYRQILGQKVEFLVSFYNNEISEKSEIFDDQFSVERPDGSNFTLKIRSTKLEDSAMYFCASSEWTSSGELSFGEGSRLTVL.

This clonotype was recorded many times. CDR3 sequence (DNA): TGTGCCAGCAGTTGGGGAAGCAATCAGCCCCAGCATTTT. It yields the protein CASSWGSNQPQHF. The rearrangement uses TRBV12-3 or TRBV12-4 and TRBJ1-5, with D unclear. The CDR3 has 13 amino acids. V dropped 4 bases and J dropped 1 base, with 5 bases sitting between them.

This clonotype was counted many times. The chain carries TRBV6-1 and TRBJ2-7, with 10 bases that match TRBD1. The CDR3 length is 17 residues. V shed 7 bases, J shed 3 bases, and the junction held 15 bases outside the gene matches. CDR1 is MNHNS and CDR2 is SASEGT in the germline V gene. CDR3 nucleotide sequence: TGTGCCAGCACCCCGAGTCCCCCGACAGGGGGCGTCTACGAGCAGTACTTC. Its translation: CASTPSPPTGGVYEQYF.